Shown below are 12 T cell receptor beta chains from a single sample sequenced in a study of control samples from healthy donors and cancer patients. Sequencing was performed with immunoSEQ multiplex PCR; in TCRdb, only in-frame clones are kept and a portion is missing. The data show some 49,000 clones, approximately 83% seen once. Sequencing was done on a sample of PBMCs. The receptor source for this set is a woman aged 45-59 years with lung cancer.

The V gene is TRBV5-1, the J gene TRBJ2-7, with D maybe TRBD1 (6 bases). The CDR3 has 15 residues. V was trimmed by 0 bases and J by 0 bases, leaving 10 bases between them. CDR1 and CDR2 (germline): SGHRS, YFSETQ. CDR3 in DNA: TGCGCCAGCAGCTTGGAGGGGGTGGCCTCCTACGAGCAGTACTTC. Encoded protein: CASSLEGVASYEQYF.

J is TRBJ1-1 and V is TRBV5-1; a weak D match, TRBD1 (6 bases). This CDR3 spans 15 amino acids. The germline CDR1 and CDR2 sequences are SGHRS and YFSETQ. V was pared by 0 bases and J by 0 bases, with 9 bases between. CDR3 DNA sequence: TGCGCCAGCAGCTTGGTGGAGGGGGTGAACACTGAAGCTTTCTTT. Its protein product is CASSLVEGVNTEAFF.

This CDR3 reads CASSSGSDTEAFF. The CDR3 coding sequence is TGCGCCAGCAGCTCAGGGTCCGACACTGAAGCTTTCTTT. The rearrangement joins TRBV5-1 to TRBJ1-1; D perhaps matches TRBD1 (5 bases). From germline, CDR1 is SGHRS and CDR2 YFSETQ. The germline V and J ends were trimmed by 3 bases and 3 bases, with 9 bases remaining between them. The CDR3 has 13 amino acids.

V is TRBV30 and J is TRBJ1-1, with D unclear. This CDR3 spans 12 amino acids. Germline assignment: CDR1 GTSNPN and CDR2 SVGIG (reference sequence). Trimming removed 0 bases at V and 8 bases at J, with 10 bases between. The CDR3 DNA reads as TGTGCCTGGAGTGTAGGTCTCCCCGAAGCTTTCTTT. It codes for CAWSVGLPEAFF.

V gene TRBV12-3 or TRBV12-4 combines with J gene TRBJ1-2; maybe TRBD1 (5 bases). There are 12 residues in the CDR3. The V gene lost 7 bases and the J gene lost 7 bases, with 13 bases spanning the gap. CDR3 bases: TGTGCCAGCACTGAGGGAGGGGCTGGCTACACCTTC. Its translation: CASTEGGAGYTF.

CDR3 protein: CASRNQPGLAQETQYF. CDR3 nucleotides: TGTGCCAGCAGGAATCAGCCGGGACTAGCTCAAGAGACCCAGTACTTC. V is TRBV7-2 and J is TRBJ2-5; 9 bases agree with TRBD2. The germline CDR1 and CDR2 sequences are SGHTA and FQGNSA. This CDR3 region has 16 residues. V was clipped by 6 bases and J by 2 bases; unmatched bases: 10.

The chain has TRBV11-2 and TRBJ1-2; 7 bases map to TRBD1. This CDR3 has 17 amino acids. Trimming at V came to 7 bases and at J to 4 bases, leaving 18 bases not matched to a gene. Germline CDR1 SGHAT, CDR2 FQNNGV. The CDR3 spells CASTSWLPGGGLYGYTF. In nucleotides, the CDR3 is TGTGCCAGCACCTCGTGGCTACCCGGAGGGGGCCTCTATGGCTACACCTTC.

The genes are TRBV10-2 and TRBJ2-5; perhaps D is TRBD1 or TRBD2 (6 bases each). The CDR3 runs to 12 residues. Trimming removed 5 bases at V and 4 bases at J, with 8 bases between. Germline CDR1 WSHSY, CDR2 SAAADI. CDR3 loop: CASSKGGETQYF. CDR3 sequence (DNA): TGCGCCAGCAGTAAGGGGGGAGAGACCCAGTACTTC.

V and J are TRBV27 and TRBJ1-4; D gene uncertain. Between the trimmed V and J ends, which lost 5 bases and 2 bases, there was a span of 9 bases. The CDR3 has 14 residues. The V gene's germline CDR1 is MNHEY and CDR2 SMNVEV (reference sequence). Written as DNA, the CDR3 is TGTGCCAGCAGTCCGTCAGTGACTAATGAAAAACTGTTTTTT. This codes for CASSPSVTNEKLFF.

This chain joins TRBV2 and TRBJ2-3, with D uncertain. The CDR3 extends over 11 amino acids. V lost 6 bases to trimming and J lost 0 bases, with 1 base between them. Germline V CDR1 and CDR2: SNHLY, FYNNEI. CDR3 loop: CASSSTDTQYF. CDR3 bases: TGTGCCAGCAGCAGCACAGATACGCAGTATTTT.

The sample holds a few counts of this clone. V usage is TRBV30 and J usage is TRBJ2-7; 7 bases fit TRBD2. J was trimmed by 1 base and V by 3 bases; bases with no gene match: 3. Germline loops: CDR1 GTSNPN, CDR2 SVGIG (reference sequence). The CDR3 consists of 13 residues. The CDR3 DNA reads TGTGCCTGGAGGCGGGGGAGGTCCTACGAGCAGTACTTC. Translation: CAWRRGRSYEQYF.

This rearrangement joins TRBV5-4 to TRBJ2-5; TRBD1 aligns across 10 bases. J lost 4 bases, V lost 0 bases, and 3 bases had no gene match. Germline CDR1 reads SGHNT; CDR2 reads YYREEE (reference sequence). This CDR3 region has 15 residues. In nucleotides, the CDR3 is TGTGCCAGCAGCTTGGGGGGACAGGGGAGAGAGACCCAGTACTTC. It is translated as CASSLGGQGRETQYF.